This T cell receptor (beta chain) stems from a study of T cell responses to AZD1222 COVID-19 vaccine. The germline V gene encodes CDR1 LNHNV and CDR2 YYDKDF (reference sequence). CDR3 size: 16 residues. Deletions cut 3 bases from V and 0 bases from J, with 12 bases between. Sequencing used immunoSEQ multiplex PCR; TCRdb keeps in-frame clones, though not all of them. This table holds 150,000 or so clones, around 89% found once. This TCR was recovered from an adult in good health. This chain links TRBV15 with TRBJ1-3; D is perhaps TRBD1 (6 bases). Specimen: peripheral blood, collected on day 0 of AZD1222 vaccination. CDR3 DNA sequence: TGTGCCACCAGCAGTTCCTACAGGGCCTCTGGAAACACCATATATTTT. Its translation is CATSSSYRASGNTIYF. Filled out from reference TRBV15 and TRBJ1-3, the complete variable domain reads DAMVIQNPRYQVTQFGKPVTLSCSQTLNHNVMYWYQQKSSQAPKLLFHYYDKDFNNEADTPDNFQSRRPNTSFCFLDIRSPGLGDTAMYLCATSSSYRASGNTIYFGEGSWLTVV.